Reported below is one T cell receptor (beta chain). Trimming left V 7 bases short and J 5 bases short, with 12 bases between. The CDR3 loop spans 12 amino acids. The entry originates in a study of cytomegalovirus exposure and HLA in healthy donors. Primers included in the PCR were 60 Vbeta and 13 Jbeta primers. Clones were sequenced by immunoSEQ multiplex PCR, and TCRdb holds only the in-frame ones, with some missing. The table shows around 140,000 clones, with around 9.7% occurring only once. The sequenced sample was PBMCs. This TCR was recovered from a man in his forties or fifties in good health and CMV-seronegative. The chain has TRBV23-1 and TRBJ2-7, with D possibly TRBD1 on 6 matching bases. TRBV23-1 is filed as an ORF, its function uncertain. The CDR3 bases are TGCGCCAGCATACAGGGCAGCGACGAGCAGTACTTC. Its translation: CASIQGSDEQYF.